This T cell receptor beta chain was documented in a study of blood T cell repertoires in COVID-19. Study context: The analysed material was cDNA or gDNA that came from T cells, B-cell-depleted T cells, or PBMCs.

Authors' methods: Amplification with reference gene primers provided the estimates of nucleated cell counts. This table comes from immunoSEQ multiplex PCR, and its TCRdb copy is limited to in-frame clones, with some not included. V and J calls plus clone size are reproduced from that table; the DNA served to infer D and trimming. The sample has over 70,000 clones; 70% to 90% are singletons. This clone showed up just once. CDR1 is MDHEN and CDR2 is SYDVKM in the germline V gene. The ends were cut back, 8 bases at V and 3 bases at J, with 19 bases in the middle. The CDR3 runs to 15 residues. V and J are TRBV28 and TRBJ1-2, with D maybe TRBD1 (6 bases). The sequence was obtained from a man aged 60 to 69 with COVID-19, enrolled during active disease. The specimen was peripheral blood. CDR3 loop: CASHDPPSGDYGYTF. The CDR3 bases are TGTGCCAGCCATGACCCCCCCTCAGGGGACTATGGCTACACCTTC.